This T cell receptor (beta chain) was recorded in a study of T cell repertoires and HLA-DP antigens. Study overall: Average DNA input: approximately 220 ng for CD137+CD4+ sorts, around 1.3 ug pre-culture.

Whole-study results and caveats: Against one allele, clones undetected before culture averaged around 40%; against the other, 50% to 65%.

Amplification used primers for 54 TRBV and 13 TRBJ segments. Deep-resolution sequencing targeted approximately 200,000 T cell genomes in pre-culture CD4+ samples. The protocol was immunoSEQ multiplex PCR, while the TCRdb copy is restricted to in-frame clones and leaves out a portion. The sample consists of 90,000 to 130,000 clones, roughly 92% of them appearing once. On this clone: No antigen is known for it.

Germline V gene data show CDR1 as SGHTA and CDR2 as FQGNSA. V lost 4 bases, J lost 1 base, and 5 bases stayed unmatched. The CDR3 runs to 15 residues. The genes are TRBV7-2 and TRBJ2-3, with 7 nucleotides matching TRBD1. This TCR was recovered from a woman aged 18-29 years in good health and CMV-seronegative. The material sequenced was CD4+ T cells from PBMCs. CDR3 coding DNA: TGTGCCAGCAGCTCCGCAACAGGGGGCACAGATACGCAGTATTTT. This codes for CASSSATGGTDTQYF.